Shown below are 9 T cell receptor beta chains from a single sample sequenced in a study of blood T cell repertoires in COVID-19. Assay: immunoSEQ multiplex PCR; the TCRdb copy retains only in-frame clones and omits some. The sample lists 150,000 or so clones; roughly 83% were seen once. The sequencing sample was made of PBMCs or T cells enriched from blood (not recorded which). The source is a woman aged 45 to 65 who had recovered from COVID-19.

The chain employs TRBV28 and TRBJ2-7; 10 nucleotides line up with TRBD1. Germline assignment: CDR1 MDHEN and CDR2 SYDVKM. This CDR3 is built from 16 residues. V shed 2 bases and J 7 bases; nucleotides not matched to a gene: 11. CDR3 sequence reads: CASSLEGQGFAGEQYV. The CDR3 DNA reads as TGTGCCAGCAGTTTAGAGGGACAGGGGTTCGCGGGGGAGCAGTACGTC.

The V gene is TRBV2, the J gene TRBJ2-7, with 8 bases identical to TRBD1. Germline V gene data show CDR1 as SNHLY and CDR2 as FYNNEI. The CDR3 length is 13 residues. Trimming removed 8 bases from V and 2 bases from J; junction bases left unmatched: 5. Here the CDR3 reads CASERTGPYEQYV. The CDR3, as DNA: TGTGCCAGCGAGAGGACAGGGCCCTACGAGCAGTACGTC.

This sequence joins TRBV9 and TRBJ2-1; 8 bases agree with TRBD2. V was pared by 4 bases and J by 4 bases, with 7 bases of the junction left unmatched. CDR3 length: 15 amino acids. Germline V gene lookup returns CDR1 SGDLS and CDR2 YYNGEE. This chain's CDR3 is CASSIGGVQYNEQFF. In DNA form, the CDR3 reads TGTGCCAGCAGCATCGGGGGGGTCCAGTACAATGAGCAGTTCTTC.

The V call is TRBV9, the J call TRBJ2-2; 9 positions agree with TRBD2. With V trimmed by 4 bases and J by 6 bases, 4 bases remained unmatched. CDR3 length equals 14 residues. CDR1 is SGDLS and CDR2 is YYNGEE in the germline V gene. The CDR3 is CASSSRTSAGELFF. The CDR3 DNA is TGTGCCAGCAGCTCGCGGACTAGCGCCGGGGAGCTGTTTTTT.

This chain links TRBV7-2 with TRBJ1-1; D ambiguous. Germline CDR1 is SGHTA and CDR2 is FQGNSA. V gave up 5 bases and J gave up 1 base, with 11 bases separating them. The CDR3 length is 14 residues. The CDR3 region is CASSLPWANTEAFF. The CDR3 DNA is TGTGCCAGCAGCCTACCCTGGGCGAACACTGAAGCTTTCTTT. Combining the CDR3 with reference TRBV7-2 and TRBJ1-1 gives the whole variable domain GAGVSQSPSNKVTEKGKDVELRCDPISGHTALYWYRQSLGQGLEFLIYFQGNSAPDKSGLPSDRFSAERTGGSVSTLTIQRTQQEDSAVYLCASSLPWANTEAFFGQGTRLTVV.

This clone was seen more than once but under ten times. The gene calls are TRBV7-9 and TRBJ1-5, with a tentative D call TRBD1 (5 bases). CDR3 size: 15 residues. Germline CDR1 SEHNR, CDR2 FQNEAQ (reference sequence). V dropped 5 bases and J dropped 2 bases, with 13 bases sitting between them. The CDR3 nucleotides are TGTGCCAGCAGCCCCGACGGGGGAGGCAATCAGCCCCAGCATTTT. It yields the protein CASSPDGGGNQPQHF.

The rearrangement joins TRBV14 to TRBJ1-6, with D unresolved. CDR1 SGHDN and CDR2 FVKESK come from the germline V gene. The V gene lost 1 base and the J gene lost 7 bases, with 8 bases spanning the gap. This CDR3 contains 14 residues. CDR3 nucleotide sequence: TGTGCCAGCAGCCAAGGGCGGCTAAATTCACCCCTCCACTTT. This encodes CASSQGRLNSPLHF.

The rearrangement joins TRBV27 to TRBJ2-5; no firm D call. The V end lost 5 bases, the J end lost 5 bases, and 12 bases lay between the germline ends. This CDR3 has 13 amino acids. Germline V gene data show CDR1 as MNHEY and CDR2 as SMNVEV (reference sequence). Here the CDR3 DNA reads TGTGCCAGCAGTCGCAGTGGTTCGGAGACCCAGTACTTC. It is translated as CASSRSGSETQYF.

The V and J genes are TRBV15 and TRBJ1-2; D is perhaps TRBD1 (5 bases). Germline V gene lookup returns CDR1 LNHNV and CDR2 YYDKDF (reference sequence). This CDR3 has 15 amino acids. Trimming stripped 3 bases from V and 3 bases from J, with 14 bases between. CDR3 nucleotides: TGTGCCACCAGCAGGGATACCGGGACTGACTATGGCTACACCTTC. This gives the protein CATSRDTGTDYGYTF.